The 6 T cell receptor beta chains reported below all come from one sample, sequenced in a study of shared clonotypes between healthy human individuals. TCRdb keeps only in-frame clones here, not all; method: immunoSEQ multiplex PCR. Of about 2.4 million clones listed, 80% to 95% are singletons. The sequenced sample consisted of naive CD4+ T cells from PBMCs. Subset meaning: CD45RA+ positively selected. The origin of the receptors is a man aged 18 to 30 in good health. Some clones in this sample may be carry-over from other donors' samples.

The rearrangement joins TRBV28 to TRBJ1-2; D gene unclear. CDR1 and CDR2 from the germline V gene are MDHEN and SYDVKM. The CDR3 is 13 residues long. Between the trimmed V and J ends, which lost 6 bases and 2 bases, there was a span of 10 bases. Here the CDR3 reads CASRPDGNYGYTF. CDR3 DNA sequence: TGTGCCAGCAGACCGGACGGAAACTATGGCTACACCTTC.

The J gene is TRBJ1-4, the V gene TRBV7-9; weak D call: TRBD1 (5 bases). Trimming pared 2 bases from V and 8 bases from J, leaving 18 bases between. This CDR3 is 16 amino acids long. Germline V lookup: CDR1 SEHNR, CDR2 FQNEAQ (reference sequence). The CDR3 is CASSLRQGGQREKLFF. The DNA for the CDR3 is TGTGCCAGCAGCTTAAGGCAGGGAGGCCAGCGGGAAAAACTGTTTTTT.

The V call is TRBV9, the J call TRBJ2-1; tentatively, D is TRBD2 (6 bases). Per germline, CDR1 SGDLS and CDR2 YYNGEE. CDR3 length: 17 amino acids. V was shortened by 10 bases and J by 0 bases, with 23 bases between the two germline ends. DNA of the CDR3: TGTGCCTCCGGAGGGAACAAGGAATACTTCTCCTACAATGAGCAGTTCTTC. This codes for CASGGNKEYFSYNEQFF.

About this clone: The same CDR3 arises from other DNA sequences in this sample as well. The rearrangement links TRBV29-1 to TRBJ2-1; D remains unclear. V was cut by 2 bases and J by 10 bases, with 9 bases left in between. Germline V CDR1 and CDR2: SQVTM, ANQGSEA. This CDR3 contains 11 residues. The CDR3, as DNA: TGCAGCGTTGAAAATCCCGGAGAGCAGTTCTTC. It encodes CSVENPGEQFF.

The rearrangement uses TRBV28 and TRBJ2-7; D not certain. This CDR3 has 13 amino acids. Germline V lookup: CDR1 MDHEN, CDR2 SYDVKM. Trimming left V 2 bases short and J 3 bases short, with 8 bases between. CDR3 bases: TGTGCCAGCAGTTTAAGGATAGTCTACGAGCAGTACTTC. It codes for CASSLRIVYEQYF. Full variable domain (remainder filled in from reference TRBV28 and TRBJ2-7): DVKVTQSSRYLVKRTGEKVFLECVQDMDHENMFWYRQDPGLGLRLIYFSYDVKMKEKGDIPEGYSVSREKKERFSLILESASTNQTSMYLCASSLRIVYEQYFGPGTRLTVT.

The V call is TRBV7-2, the J call TRBJ2-5; 8 bases map to TRBD2. The germline V gene encodes CDR1 SGHTA and CDR2 FQGNSA. The CDR3 totals 14 residues. V shed 5 bases and J 4 bases; nucleotides not matched to a gene: 6. Here the CDR3 DNA reads TGTGCCAGCAGCCCCGGACTAGCACCAGAGACCCAGTACTTC. The encoded protein is CASSPGLAPETQYF.